This T cell receptor beta chain was identified during a study of blood T cell repertoires in COVID-19. Study-level background: Some COVID-19 samples were acute and others convalescent; all came from the United States, Italy and Spain. PBMCs, B-cell-depleted T cells, or T cells provided the cDNA or gDNA that made up the material.

Profiling relied on immunoSEQ multiplex PCR, and the TCRdb table lists in-frame clones only, not all of them. The sample gives about 42,000 clones, 90% of which show up once; less than 3% is in the top ten. Trimming cost V 7 bases and J 6 bases; bases outside gene matches: 9. In germline, CDR1 is MNHEY, CDR2 SVGAGI. There are 14 residues in the CDR3. The sequence was collected from a man aged 50 or older with active COVID-19. The chain recombines TRBV6-5 with TRBJ1-2, with 9 nucleotides matching TRBD1. Sequencing was carried out using peripheral blood. Here the CDR3 DNA reads TGTGCCAGCACCCGTAATGGACAGGGGAATGGCTACACCTTC. Translating it yields CASTRNGQGNGYTF.